These T cell receptor beta chains were read from a single sample in a study of vaccination effects on CD4 cells after COVID-19. Here immunoSEQ multiplex PCR was the method, and the copy in TCRdb shows in-frame clones only, minus some. The repertoire holds some 77,000 clones, with around 76% as singletons. These TCRs' antigens remain unknown. Sequenced material: CD4+ T cells from PBMCs cultured with HCoV-OC43 spike peptides, taken before COVID-19 vaccination. The origin of the receptors is a human donor who received a COVID-19 vaccine. The CDR3 runs from the conserved cysteine through the conserved F or W. The D gene is left open where the match is weak. Where a row states a size, it is once, few, many or the class of an expanded clone; other rows omit it.

d_call cdr3_length j_call v_call clone_size cdr3_nt cdr3_aa
. 16 TRBJ2-1 TRBV7-2 few TGTGCCAGCAGCACCTTCCCGGGTTCCGTCTATGGTGAGCAGTTCTTC CASSTFPGSVYGEQFF
. 12 TRBJ2-5 TRBV29-1 . TGCAGCGTTGAAGGGGGCGGAGAGACCCAGTACTTC CSVEGGGETQYF
TRBD1 20 TRBJ2-6 TRBV15 . TGTGCCACCAGCAGAGGTTGGGACAGGGGAAGTTCTACTGGGGCCAACGTCCTGACTTTC CATSRGWDRGSSTGANVLTF
. 15 TRBJ1-5 TRBV25-1 . TGTGCCAGCAGTGAATACACCTATAGCAATCAGCCCCAGCATTTT CASSEYTYSNQPQHF
. 13 TRBJ1-3 TRBV9 . TGTGCCAGCAGCGCCCCGGGGTCTAACACCATATATTTT CASSAPGSNTIYF
. 13 TRBJ1-6 TRBV24-1 few TGTGCCACCAGTCGGGCAGTTAATTCACCCCTCCACTTT CATSRAVNSPLHF
. 16 TRBJ2-3 TRBV5-1 . TGCGCCAGCACCCCTACACTCCTAGCTGGGACAGATACGCAGTATTTT CASTPTLLAGTDTQYF
. 13 TRBJ1-2 TRBV10-3 once TGTGCCATCAGGACCGAAGCTAACTATGGCTACACCTTC CAIRTEANYGYTF
. 13 TRBJ2-4 TRBV6-5 . TGTGCCAGCAGTTCCCGGCCCTTCGAGTTTCAGTACTTC CASSSRPFEFQYF
TRBD1 17 TRBJ1-5 TRBV5-5 . TGTGCCAGCAGCTCAAGCTTTGGGACAGGGATCGGTCAGCCCCAGCATTTT CASSSSFGTGIGQPQHF
. 15 TRBJ1-2 TRBV5-1 . TGCGCCAGCAGTTTCGCGACAGGCGGCAACTATGGCTACACCTTC CASSFATGGNYGYTF
TRBD1 14 TRBJ1-2 TRBV7-2 once TGTGCCAGCAGCTTGGACAGGGGGCTATATGGCTACACCTTC CASSLDRGLYGYTF
TRBD1 14 TRBJ1-2 TRBV15 few TGTGCCACCAGCAGAGGGACAGGGGGCTATGGCTACACCTTC CATSRGTGGYGYTF
. 16 TRBJ2-1 TRBV2 . TGTGCCAGCATGGTAACAGCCGATTATTCCTACAATGAGCAGTTCTTC CASMVTADYSYNEQFF
. 13 TRBJ1-6 TRBV6-5 few TGTGCCAGCAGTCGACAGATTAATTCACCCCTCCACTTT CASSRQINSPLHF
TRBD1 16 TRBJ2-1 TRBV6-4 . TGTGCCAGCAGCCGAACGACAGGGGTCTCCTACAATGAGCAGTTCTTC CASSRTTGVSYNEQFF
. 14 TRBJ2-2 TRBV2 . TGTGCCAGCAGTGTGGTAGGTGACACCGGGGAGCTGTTTTTT CASSVVGDTGELFF
. 15 TRBJ2-6 TRBV28 once TGTGCCAGCAGTCTCGGGCCCGGTGGGGCCAACGTCCTGACTTTC CASSLGPGGANVLTF
. 12 TRBJ1-2 TRBV5-6 . TGTGCCAGCAGCTTGGATAACTATGGCTACACCTTC CASSLDNYGYTF
. 12 TRBJ1-5 TRBV10-3 . TGTGCCATCAGCGGCGGGAATCAGCCCCAGCATTTT CAISGGNQPQHF
. 16 TRBJ2-1 TRBV5-1 . TGCGCCAGCAGCTTGGAGCCGGCGAGCTCCTACAATGAGCAGTTCTTC CASSLEPASSYNEQFF
. 14 TRBJ2-1 TRBV5-6 . TGTGCCAGCAGCAACCGGGACTCCCGCAGTGAGCAGTTCTTC CASSNRDSRSEQFF
. 13 TRBJ2-3 TRBV5-1 . TGCGCCAGCAGCTTGCAGGTTTTGGATACGCAGTATTTT CASSLQVLDTQYF
. 15 TRBJ2-5 TRBV5-1 . TGCGCCAGCAGCCCCCAGGGCCGGGGGATGGAGACCCAGTACTTC CASSPQGRGMETQYF
. 19 TRBJ1-1 TRBV21-1 . TGTGCCAGCAGCAAAGGGGGGGACAGCTACCCTACCCCTGACACTGAAGCTTTCTTT CASSKGGDSYPTPDTEAFF
TRBD1 14 TRBJ1-3 TRBV5-1 few TGCGCCAGCAGCCAGGACAGGGGGCCAGACACCATATATTTT CASSQDRGPDTIYF
TRBD2 16 TRBJ2-1 TRBV20-1 . TGCAGTGCTACTGACGGGACTAGCTCAAATTACAATGAGCAGTTCTTC CSATDGTSSNYNEQFF
TRBD2 14 TRBJ2-1 TRBV7-2 . TGTGCCAGCAGCCCGTCCGGGGGGGGCCATGAGCAGTTCTTC CASSPSGGGHEQFF
. 14 TRBJ1-4 TRBV10-1 few TGCGCCAGCAAGCGGGGGCCTCCCGTCATCAAACTGTTTTTT CASKRGPPVIKLFF
. 16 TRBJ1-5 TRBV4-3 . TGCGCCAGCAGCCAAGATCTTGGGATACGGAATCAGCCCCAGCATTTT CASSQDLGIRNQPQHF
. 15 TRBJ2-5 TRBV11-2 . TGTGCCAGCAGCTCCAGGGGATGGAGACAAGAGACCCAGTACTTC CASSSRGWRQETQYF
. 14 TRBJ2-5 TRBV19 . TGTGCCAGTAGGGGCGAGTTATGGGAAGAGACCCAGTACTTC CASRGELWEETQYF
. 16 TRBJ1-5 TRBV4-1 . TGCGCCAGCAGCCAAGAACCCAGGGTGGGAGGTCAGCCCCAGCATTTT CASSQEPRVGGQPQHF
TRBD1 16 TRBJ1-4 TRBV2 . TGTGCCAGCAGCCGACAGGGTCCGGGGGCTAATGAAAAACTGTTTTTT CASSRQGPGANEKLFF
TRBD1 16 TRBJ2-3 TRBV11-2 . TGTGCCAGCAGCGTACACAGGGGTGGGCTAACAGATACGCAGTATTTT CASSVHRGGLTDTQYF
. 15 TRBJ2-1 TRBV5-1 . TGCGCCAGCAGCTTGCTGGAGGGGGCGTCCAATGAGCAGTTCTTC CASSLLEGASNEQFF
TRBD2 15 TRBJ2-2 TRBV28 . TGTGCCAGCACCCGCGGGGGTAGCGGGGCCGGGGAGCTGTTTTTT CASTRGGSGAGELFF
TRBD1 14 TRBJ2-1 TRBV19 . TGTGCCAGTAGCCGGGACAGGGGGAACAATGAGCAGTTCTTC CASSRDRGNNEQFF
TRBD2 15 TRBJ2-1 TRBV6-5 . TGTGCCAGCAGTATAGCGGGGGAGTCCTACAATGAGCAGTTCTTC CASSIAGESYNEQFF
TRBD2 15 TRBJ2-1 TRBV7-3 . TGTGCCAGCAGCATCCCGGGAGGGGTCTACAATGAGCAGTTCTTC CASSIPGGVYNEQFF
. 13 TRBJ1-5 TRBV6-1 . TGTGCCAGCAGTCCACCTCCCAATCAGCCCCAGCATTTT CASSPPPNQPQHF
. 16 TRBJ1-5 TRBV18 once TGTGCCAGCTCCACAAAGGGTACGGGGTTAAATCAGCCCCAGCATTTT CASSTKGTGLNQPQHF
. 17 TRBJ1-3 TRBV5-1 . TGCGCCAGCAGCTTGGATATGGGTGCCAGGGGTGGAAACACCATATATTTT CASSLDMGARGGNTIYF
TRBD2 14 TRBJ2-3 TRBV6-5 . TGTGCCAGCAGAGGAGCGGGGCTCACAGATACGCAGTATTTT CASRGAGLTDTQYF
. 13 TRBJ2-3 TRBV6-5 once TGTGCCAGCAGGGCGGGGGCCACAGATACGCAGTATTTT CASRAGATDTQYF
TRBD1 14 TRBJ2-5 TRBV7-2 . TGTGCCAGCAGCTCAGACAGGGGGCGAGAGACCCAGTACTTC CASSSDRGRETQYF
. 16 TRBJ1-2 TRBV28 . TGTGCCAGCAGTTTCCCATTCGACCCAGGACGGGATGGCTACACCTTC CASSFPFDPGRDGYTF
. 15 TRBJ1-6 TRBV5-4 . TGTGCCAGCAGCTTCCAGGGGAATATTAATTCACCCCTCCACTTT CASSFQGNINSPLHF
. 12 TRBJ2-1 TRBV10-2 . TGCGCCAGCAGTGAGTCTTACAATGAGCAGTTCTTC CASSESYNEQFF
TRBD1 14 TRBJ2-1 TRBV29-1 . TGCAGCGTGCCGGGACAGGGCTCCTACAATGAGCAGTTCTTC CSVPGQGSYNEQFF